These 3 T cell receptor beta chains were sequenced from one sample in a study of identical twins. Using its own MiXCR run on the 5' RACE reads, TCRdb lists one record per CDR3 protein. This sample has 100,000 to 110,000 distinct CDR3 sequences, with 5.9% found just once. Material for sequencing was memory T cells sorted from blood. These receptor sequences come from a woman in her 50s in good health.

This clonotype was observed many times. CDR3 nucleotides: TGTGCCAGTAGTACTCAAACGGGAGGGGGGTCCTACGAGCAGTACTTC. It is translated as CASSTQTGGGSYEQYF. The J gene is TRBJ2-7, the V gene TRBV19, with 8 bases that match TRBD2. CDR3 length equals 16 residues. V was clipped by 4 bases and J by 1 base; unmatched bases: 9. The V gene's germline CDR1 is LNHDA and CDR2 SQIVND (reference sequence).

The V call is TRBV9, the J call TRBJ2-1; 10 bases agree with TRBD2. There are 15 residues in the CDR3. Germline lookup yields CDR1 SGDLS and CDR2 YYNGEE. V was clipped by 4 bases and J by 5 bases; unmatched bases: 6. Written as DNA, the CDR3 is TGTGCCAGCAGCATGATCGGGACTAGCGACAATGAGCAGTTCTTC. Protein product: CASSMIGTSDNEQFF.

This clonotype was seen repeatedly, ten times or more. The rearrangement joins TRBV12-3 or TRBV12-4 to TRBJ1-2; D call uncertain. The CDR3 contains 13 residues. Deletions cut 3 bases from V and 7 bases from J, with 12 bases between. CDR3 bases: TGTGCCAGCAGTTTTGTGGATCTAAGTGGCTACACCTTC. Its protein is CASSFVDLSGYTF.